This T cell receptor beta chain is drawn from a study of cytomegalovirus exposure and HLA in healthy donors. Clones were read by immunoSEQ multiplex PCR, and TCRdb kept only the in-frame ones, dropping some. Of 150,000 or so clones detected, 86% appear once; the ten largest clones hold 20% to 25%. The clonotype comes from a man aged 18 to 29 in good health and CMV-seropositive. The sample was PBMCs.

Here the CDR3 reads CASSLSGTTDTQYF. Here the CDR3 DNA reads TGCGCCAGCAGCCTTAGCGGTACCACAGATACGCAGTATTTT. The J gene is TRBJ2-3, the V gene TRBV5-1; D is perhaps TRBD2 (6 bases). Deletions cut 4 bases from V and 2 bases from J, with 11 bases between. Germline V gives CDR1 SGHRS, CDR2 YFSETQ. CDR3 size: 14 residues.